A single T cell receptor (beta chain) is shown here with its context. What it binds is not known. Trimming cost V 6 bases and J 4 bases, with 12 bases left between them. The germline V gene has CDR1 MNHEY and CDR2 SMNVEV (reference sequence). This CDR3 is built from 13 residues. This sample was taken from a study of regulatory T cells in long-lasting Graves disease. Notes on the study in general: Gene preferences differed: TRBV28, TRBJ1-2, TRBJ2-5 in persistent cases.

Library construction for TCR beta used iRepertoire HTBI primers and Arm-PCR of CDR3 regions. TCRdb re-derived calls from the multiplex PCR reads in MiXCR, one entry per CDR3 protein. The sample yields 390,000 or so distinct CDR3 sequences, roughly 23% seen once. Time point in this sample: persistent/refractory GD, antithyroid drugs over 5 years with positive TRAb. TCR sequences were obtained from RNA taken from PBMCs. The patients were enrolled through endocrinology in Xi'an, China. The sample was peripheral blood mononuclear cells (PBMCs), taken when the disease was refractory, from a patient treated with antithyroid drugs. V usage is TRBV27 and J usage is TRBJ1-1; no reliable D call. The clonotype was recovered from a woman in her 40s with Graves disease. The DNA for the CDR3 is TGTGCCAGCAGCCAACCTTCGGGCACTGAAGCTTTCTTT. Amino acid sequence: CASSQPSGTEAFF.